The 9 T cell receptor beta chains below all came from one sample that was sequenced in a study of cytomegalovirus exposure and HLA in healthy donors. Here immunoSEQ multiplex PCR was the method, and the copy in TCRdb shows in-frame clones only, minus some. The sample has over 45,000 clones, about 88% seen once. Material for sequencing was PBMCs. These receptors all stem from a woman younger than 45 in good health and CMV-seronegative.

This chain joins TRBV5-4 and TRBJ2-7; 8 bases fit TRBD2. Germline V gives CDR1 SGHNT, CDR2 YYREEE (reference sequence). This CDR3 comprises 16 residues. Trimming removed 0 bases from V and 3 bases from J; junction bases left unmatched: 8. DNA for the CDR3: TGTGCCAGCAGCTTGGGCACCGGGACTAGAGTCTACGAGCAGTACTTC. It encodes CASSLGTGTRVYEQYF.

The chain joins TRBV9 to TRBJ1-2; the match to TRBD1 covers 8 bases. Germline CDR1 is SGDLS and CDR2 is YYNGEE. The CDR3 is 14 residues long. V shed 2 bases and J 8 bases; nucleotides not matched to a gene: 8. CDR3 residues: CASSVNQGANGYTF. The CDR3 DNA reads TGTGCCAGCAGCGTCAATCAGGGGGCTAACGGCTACACCTTC.

The chain joins TRBV5-1 to TRBJ1-4; 7 nucleotides match TRBD1. The CDR3 length is 14 residues. V lost 4 bases, J lost 8 bases, and 8 bases stayed unmatched. From germline, CDR1 is SGHRS and CDR2 YFSETQ. CDR3 in DNA: TGCGCCAGCAGCCCCAAGGCCAGGGGGGAAAAACTGTTTTTT. Residues: CASSPKARGEKLFF.

The chain links TRBV18 to TRBJ1-5; 7 bases are a match to TRBD1. The V gene's germline CDR1 is KGHSH and CDR2 LQKENI. This CDR3 region has 15 residues. V lost 6 bases and J lost 2; bases outside the gene matches: 7. The DNA for the CDR3 is TGTGCCAGCTCCCGAGACAGGGATGGCAATCAGCCCCAGCATTTT. Translation gives CASSRDRDGNQPQHF.

The chain combines TRBV5-1 with TRBJ2-2; D not certain. Looked up from germline, CDR1 is SGHRS and CDR2 is YFSETQ. The CDR3 loop spans 12 amino acids. V was cut by 2 bases and J by 5 bases, with 4 bases left in between. DNA of the CDR3: TGCGCCAGCAGCTTAGCTACCGGGGAGCTGTTTTTT. Translation gives CASSLATGELFF. The variable domain in full, completed from reference TRBV5-1 and TRBJ2-2, reads KAGVTQTPRYLIKTRGQQVTLSCSPISGHRSVSWYQQTPGQGLQFLFEYFSETQRNKGNFPGRFSGRQFSNSRSEMNVSTLELGDSALYLCASSLATGELFFGEGSRLTVL.

The chain recombines TRBV30 with TRBJ2-7; 7 bases fit TRBD2. V dropped 0 bases and J dropped 2; count of bases not matched to a gene: 4. The CDR3 is made up of 14 amino acids. Germline CDR1 GTSNPN, CDR2 SVGIG (reference sequence). As DNA, the CDR3 is TGTGCCTGGAGTGTACGACTAGCACCCTACGAGCAGTACTTC. Translation: CAWSVRLAPYEQYF. Combining the CDR3 with reference TRBV30 and TRBJ2-7 gives the whole variable domain SQTIHQWPATLVQPVGSPLSLECTVEGTSNPNLYWYRQAAGRGLQLLFYSVGIGQISSEVPQNLSASRPQDRQFILSSKKLLLSDSGFYLCAWSVRLAPYEQYFGPGTRLTVT.

This sequence joins TRBV5-1 and TRBJ1-5; 9 positions agree with TRBD1. The germline V gene has CDR1 SGHRS and CDR2 YFSETQ. The V segment lost 5 bases and the J segment 6 bases; nucleotides outside the gene matches: 9. CDR3 size: 15 residues. CDR3 loop: CASRVRPGQGQPQHF. The CDR3 DNA is TGCGCCAGCAGGGTGAGGCCGGGACAGGGTCAGCCCCAGCATTTT.

The CDR3 coding sequence is TGTGCCAGCAGCCATGGGAAGGCGGGAGGGGGTACAGATACGCAGTATTTT. As protein: CASSHGKAGGGTDTQYF. The chain has TRBV5-4 and TRBJ2-3, with 9 bases matching TRBD2. The CDR3 covers 17 residues. With V trimmed by 4 bases and J by 3 bases, 12 bases remained unmatched. Per the germline V gene, CDR1 is SGHNT and CDR2 is YYREEE (reference sequence).

This CDR3 reads CASRSLISGTSYNEQFF. For the CDR3, the DNA is TGTGCCAGCAGGTCTTTAATTAGCGGGACCTCCTACAATGAGCAGTTCTTC. The rearrangement uses TRBV7-6 and TRBJ2-1; 8 bases are a match to TRBD2. Looked up from germline, CDR1 is SGHVS and CDR2 is FNYEAQ. The V gene end was trimmed by 6 bases and the J gene end by 0 bases; junction bases not matched to a gene: 10. CDR3 size: 17 residues.